Included here is one TCR beta chain sequence, with context. This entry belongs to a study of blood T cells in healthy people across ages. Together with a sample-barcoded 5' primer, a J-beta primer mix was included in a second PCR lasting about 7 to 11 cycles. Any given sample supplied a minimum of 2.5 million CDR3-containing paired-end reads. A single record per CDR3 protein comes from TCRdb applying MiXCR to the 5' RACE reads. The data show about 1.6 million distinct CDR3 sequences, with about 35% seen just once and about 11% held by the top ten. CDR3 length: 13 residues. Germline loops: CDR1 MRHNA, CDR2 SNTAGT. The V end lost 2 bases, the J end lost 8 bases, and 12 bases lay between the germline ends.

This clonotype was obtained from a woman in her 30s in good health. The chain joins TRBV6-4 to TRBJ1-2; D not certain. Sequenced sample: blood. CDR3 amino acids: CASSDARGGGYTF. The CDR3, as DNA: TGTGCCAGCAGTGACGCCCGTGGCGGAGGCTACACCTTC.